In this sample, the clone carrying this T cell receptor beta chain turned up a few times. The data were taken from a study of blood T cells in healthy people across ages. This CDR3 region has 14 residues. V lost 6 bases and J 5 bases, leaving 16 bases between the germline ends. Germline V gives CDR1 SNHLY, CDR2 FYNNEI. The authors ran a second PCR of roughly 6 to 12 cycles using a sample-barcoded 5' primer and a J-beta primer mix. Every single cDNA molecule received a tag from a template-switch adaptor with 12 random nucleotides. MiXCR, applied by TCRdb to the 5' RACE reads, yields one record per CDR3 protein. The sample shows about 640,000 distinct CDR3 sequences, 45% to 65% of them seen only once.

The sequencing input was blood. This TCR was sampled from a man in his 60s in good health. The genes are TRBV2 and TRBJ2-5; maybe TRBD1 (6 bases). Here the CDR3 reads CASRVQGLSETQYF. The DNA of the CDR3 is TGTGCCAGCAGAGTCCAGGGGCTGAGTGAGACCCAGTACTTC.